The 21 T cell receptor beta chains below all came from one sample that was sequenced in a study of cytomegalovirus exposure and HLA in healthy donors. The PCR had 60 Vbeta and 13 Jbeta primers. TCRdb keeps only in-frame clones here, not all; method: immunoSEQ multiplex PCR. Among 200,000 or so clones listed, roughly 80% were seen once. The sample was PBMCs. These receptors all stem from a woman between 50 and 59 years old in good health and CMV-seropositive.

The CDR3 reads CASSVRAFF. Written as DNA, the CDR3 is TGTGCCAGCAGCGTTCGAGCTTTCTTT. The genes are TRBV9 and TRBJ1-1; D ambiguous. The CDR3 runs to 9 residues. The germline V and J ends were trimmed by 2 bases and 10 bases, with 3 bases remaining between them. In germline, CDR1 is SGDLS, CDR2 YYNGEE.

This clone was seen only once. The chain uses TRBV7-9 and TRBJ2-2, with TRBD1 matching over 11 bases. V trimming: 5 bases; J trimming: 7 bases; junction bases outside the gene matches: 9. The CDR3 runs 16 residues. Germline CDR1 SEHNR, CDR2 FQNEAQ (reference sequence). The CDR3 sequence: CASSRDRGNMNGELFF. The DNA for the CDR3 is TGTGCCAGCAGCCGGGACAGGGGGAACATGAACGGGGAGCTGTTTTTT.

This CDR3 is CASSPGQGRRSYEQYF. The DNA for the CDR3 is TGTGCCAGCAGTCCGGGACAGGGGAGGAGGTCCTACGAGCAGTACTTC. This chain connects TRBV28 to TRBJ2-7; the match to TRBD1 covers 10 bases. There are 16 residues in the CDR3. CDR1 and CDR2 (germline): MDHEN, SYDVKM. J gave up 1 base and V 5 bases, and 8 bases lay outside the gene matches.

The rearrangement uses TRBV27 and TRBJ2-3; perhaps TRBD2 as D (6 bases). The CDR3 is 14 amino acids. Germline-derived CDR1 and CDR2 are MNHEY and SMNVEV (reference sequence). V dropped 6 bases and J dropped 5 bases, with 15 bases sitting between them. The CDR3 region is CASSERESLDTQYF. The DNA for the CDR3 is TGTGCCAGCAGCGAACGGGAGTCTTTAGATACGCAGTATTTT.

This clone was found once. The chain is built from TRBV4-3 and TRBJ2-3, with no clear D. Germline CDR1 LGHNA, CDR2 YSLEER. V lost 0 bases and J 5 bases, leaving 6 bases between the germline ends. The CDR3 is 13 amino acids. CDR3 loop: CASSQDGKDTQYF. In nucleotides, the CDR3 is TGCGCCAGCAGCCAAGATGGCAAAGATACGCAGTATTTT.

The chain joins TRBV18 to TRBJ1-4; tentatively, D is TRBD1 (5 bases). CDR1 is KGHSH, CDR2 LQKENI, per germline. This CDR3 contains 16 residues. Trimming took 5 bases from V and 0 from J, leaving 13 bases between them. In nucleotides, the CDR3 is TGTGCCAGCTCATCGACAGACACTTCAACTAATGAAAAACTGTTTTTT. Amino acids: CASSSTDTSTNEKLFF.

V gene TRBV9 combines with J gene TRBJ2-7; D perhaps matches TRBD1 (6 bases). The CDR3 totals 14 residues. Germline assignment: CDR1 SGDLS and CDR2 YYNGEE. The germline V and J ends were trimmed by 3 bases and 0 bases, with 10 bases remaining between them. The CDR3 here is CASSGGPDSYEQYF. CDR3 nucleotides: TGTGCCAGCAGCGGGGGGCCCGACTCCTACGAGCAGTACTTC.

The chain uses TRBV5-1 and TRBJ2-1, with TRBD2 matching over 8 bases. This CDR3 is built from 14 residues. V dropped 4 bases and J dropped 4; count of bases not matched to a gene: 4. Germline CDR1 is SGHRS and CDR2 is YFSETQ. CDR3: CASSAGTSYNEQFF. In nucleotides, the CDR3 is TGCGCCAGCAGCGCAGGGACTAGTTACAATGAGCAGTTCTTC. Full variable domain (remainder filled in from reference TRBV5-1 and TRBJ2-1): KAGVTQTPRYLIKTRGQQVTLSCSPISGHRSVSWYQQTPGQGLQFLFEYFSETQRNKGNFPGRFSGRQFSNSRSEMNVSTLELGDSALYLCASSAGTSYNEQFFGPGTRLTVL.

The chain links TRBV27 to TRBJ2-6; 7 bases are a match to TRBD1. The germline gives CDR1 MNHEY, CDR2 SMNVEV (reference sequence). The CDR3 runs 22 residues. The junction had 20 bases not matched to a gene; V was cut back by 2 bases and J by 1 base. DNA for the CDR3: TGTGCCAGCAGTTTAAGGCCAGGGCTCAGGGGGAACAAACCTTCTGGGGCCAACGTCCTGACTTTC. Protein product: CASSLRPGLRGNKPSGANVLTF.

This clone was seen a few times. This chain links TRBV4-1 with TRBJ2-4; TRBD1 aligns across 8 bases. Losses at the gene ends were 1 base for V and 12 bases for J; bases not matched to a gene: 11. The CDR3 sequence is 15 residues long. Germline CDR1 reads MGHRA; CDR2 reads YSYEKL. The CDR3: CASSQVQTGVHSQYF. The CDR3 nucleotides read TGCGCCAGCAGCCAAGTTCAGACAGGGGTTCACAGTCAGTACTTC.

This clone was recorded only once. The CDR3 nucleotides are TGTGCCAGCAGCATCCCGTTGCTCCGGGATGAAAAACTGTTTTTT. It specifies CASSIPLLRDEKLFF. The chain employs TRBV5-8 and TRBJ1-4, with D unresolved. V was cut by 4 bases and J by 6 bases, with 16 bases left in between. This CDR3 is 15 amino acids long. Germline V gene data show CDR1 as SGHTS and CDR2 as YDEGEE.

The chain employs TRBV4-1 and TRBJ2-3, with 8 bases that match TRBD2. J was trimmed by 9 bases and V by 1 base; bases with no gene match: 12. This CDR3 spans 16 amino acids. CDR1 is MGHRA and CDR2 is YSYEKL in the germline V gene. The CDR3 bases are TGCGCCAGCAGCCAAGTCGTAGTCGAGCGGGAGTTAACGCAGTATTTT. This encodes CASSQVVVERELTQYF.

The genes are TRBV5-1 and TRBJ2-3; 11 bases match TRBD2. The CDR3 has 14 amino acids. Trimming took 2 bases from V and 7 from J; bases not matched to a gene: 3. Germline CDR1 SGHRS, CDR2 YFSETQ. The CDR3 nucleotides read TGCGCCAGCAGCTTAACTAGCGGGGGAAATACGCAGTATTTT. Its protein is CASSLTSGGNTQYF.

The DNA for the CDR3 is TGTGCCAGCAGTTACTCAGGACAGGGTAGGATCTATGGCTACACCTTC. It encodes CASSYSGQGRIYGYTF. The chain has TRBV6-5 and TRBJ1-2; 8 nucleotides match TRBD1. The length of the CDR3 is 16 residues. The J segment lost 4 bases and the V segment lost 0 bases, leaving 7 bases of the junction unmatched. CDR1 is MNHEY and CDR2 is SVGAGI in the germline V gene.

The genes are TRBV5-1 and TRBJ1-1; maybe TRBD1 (6 bases). The V and J ends lost 4 bases and 8 bases respectively, with 9 bases between them. CDR3 length: 11 residues. Germline V gives CDR1 SGHRS, CDR2 YFSETQ. The CDR3 reads CASSPGTEAFF. CDR3 coding DNA: TGCGCCAGCAGCCCCGGGACAGAAGCTTTCTTT.

CDR3 protein: CASSLGQMQETQYF. The DNA for the CDR3 is TGTGCCAGCAGCTTGGGACAGATGCAAGAGACCCAGTACTTC. J is TRBJ2-5 and V is TRBV5-4; maybe TRBD1 (5 bases). CDR1 is SGHNT, CDR2 YYREEE, per germline (reference sequence). V was trimmed by 0 bases and J by 2 bases, leaving 8 bases between them. The length of the CDR3 is 14 residues.

This clone showed up just once. V is TRBV9 and J is TRBJ2-7; TRBD1 aligns across 10 bases. Germline CDR1 and CDR2: SGDLS and YYNGEE. Unmatched junction bases numbered 0, after V lost 0 bases and J lost 3 bases. The CDR3 is 14 amino acids. CDR3 sequence reads: CASSVGDRGYEQYF. CDR3 sequence (DNA): TGTGCCAGCAGCGTAGGGGACAGGGGCTACGAGCAGTACTTC.

The rearrangement uses TRBV6-1 and TRBJ2-5; D is uncertain. Germline V gene data show CDR1 as MNHNS and CDR2 as SASEGT. The CDR3 loop spans 12 amino acids. V lost 6 bases and J 2 bases, leaving 7 bases between the germline ends. The CDR3 bases are TGTGCCAGCAGAGCCATTCAAGAGACCCAGTACTTC. Its translation: CASRAIQETQYF.

Here the CDR3 reads CASSQVPGQGPQPQHF. Here the CDR3 DNA reads TGCGCCAGCAGCCAGGTACCGGGACAGGGCCCCCAGCCCCAGCATTTT. The genes are TRBV4-1 and TRBJ1-5; 9 bases match TRBD1. V lost 3 bases and J lost 7; bases outside the gene matches: 10. Germline values: CDR1 MGHRA, CDR2 YSYEKL. The CDR3 is made up of 16 amino acids.

V usage is TRBV6-5 and J usage is TRBJ2-5; 12 bases line up with TRBD2. This CDR3 is 15 amino acids long. The trim removed 6 bases at V and 5 bases at J, leaving 7 bases unmatched. Germline-derived CDR1 and CDR2 are MNHEY and SVGAGI. CDR3 amino acids: CASRASGRAAETQYF. The CDR3 DNA sequence: TGTGCCAGCAGGGCTAGCGGGAGGGCCGCGGAGACCCAGTACTTC.

The chain uses TRBV27 and TRBJ2-3; TRBD2 matches at 15 bases. V lost 6 bases and J lost 8; bases outside the gene matches: 6. The CDR3 loop spans 15 amino acids. Germline V gene lookup returns CDR1 MNHEY and CDR2 SMNVEV (reference sequence). The CDR3 reads CASRTGLAGGGTQYF. CDR3 DNA: TGTGCCAGCAGAACGGGACTAGCGGGAGGAGGTACGCAGTATTTT.